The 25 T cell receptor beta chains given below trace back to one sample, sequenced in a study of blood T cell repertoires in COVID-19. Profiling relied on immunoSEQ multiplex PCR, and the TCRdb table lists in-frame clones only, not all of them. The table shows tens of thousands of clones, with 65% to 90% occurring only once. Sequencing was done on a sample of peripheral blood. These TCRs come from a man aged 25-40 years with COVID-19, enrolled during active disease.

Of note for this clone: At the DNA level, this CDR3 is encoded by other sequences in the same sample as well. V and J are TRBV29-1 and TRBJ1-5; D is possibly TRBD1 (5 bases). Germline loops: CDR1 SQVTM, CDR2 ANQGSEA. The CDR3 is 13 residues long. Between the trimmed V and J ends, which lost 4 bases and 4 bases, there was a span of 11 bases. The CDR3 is CSVVGQGNQPQHF. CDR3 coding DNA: TGCAGCGTTGTAGGGCAGGGTAATCAGCCCCAGCATTTT.

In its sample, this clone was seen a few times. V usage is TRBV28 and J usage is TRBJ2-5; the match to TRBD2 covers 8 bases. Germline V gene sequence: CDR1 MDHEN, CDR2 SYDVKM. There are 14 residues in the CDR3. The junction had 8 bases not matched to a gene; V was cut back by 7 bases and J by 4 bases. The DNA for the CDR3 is TGTGCCAGCACCCAAAGCGGGAGATTAGAGACCCAGTACTTC. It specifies CASTQSGRLETQYF.

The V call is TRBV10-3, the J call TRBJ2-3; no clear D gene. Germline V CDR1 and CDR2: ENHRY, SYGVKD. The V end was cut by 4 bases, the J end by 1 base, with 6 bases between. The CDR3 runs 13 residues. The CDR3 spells CAISGQGTDTQYF. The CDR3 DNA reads TGTGCCATCAGTGGCCAGGGCACAGATACGCAGTATTTT.

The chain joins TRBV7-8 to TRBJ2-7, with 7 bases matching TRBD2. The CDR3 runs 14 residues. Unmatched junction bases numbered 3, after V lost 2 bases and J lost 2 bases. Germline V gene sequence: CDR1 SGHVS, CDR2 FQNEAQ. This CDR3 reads CASSLSAGPYEQYF. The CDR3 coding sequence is TGTGCCAGCAGCTTATCAGCGGGACCCTACGAGCAGTACTTC. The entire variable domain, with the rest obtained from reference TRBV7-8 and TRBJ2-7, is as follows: GAGVSQSPRYKVAKRGQDVALRCDPISGHVSLFWYQQALGQGPEFLTYFQNEAQLDKSGLPSDRFFAERPEGSVSTLKIQRTQQEDSAVYLCASSLSAGPYEQYFGPGTRLTVT.

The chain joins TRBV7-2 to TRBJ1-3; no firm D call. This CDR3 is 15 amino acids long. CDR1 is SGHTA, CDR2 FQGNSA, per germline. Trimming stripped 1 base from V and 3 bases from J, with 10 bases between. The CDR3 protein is CASSLGAAFGNTIYF. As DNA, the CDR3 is TGTGCCAGCAGCTTAGGGGCCGCCTTTGGAAACACCATATATTTT.

This chain's CDR3 is CASSLPTGDLHF. The CDR3 bases are TGTGCCAGCAGCCTCCCGACAGGCGACTTACACTTT. V and J are TRBV5-6 and TRBJ1-6; possible D gene TRBD1, 6 bases. The CDR3 runs 12 residues. Germline V gene sequence: CDR1 SGHDT, CDR2 YYEEEE. V lost 4 bases and J 19 bases, leaving 18 bases between the germline ends.

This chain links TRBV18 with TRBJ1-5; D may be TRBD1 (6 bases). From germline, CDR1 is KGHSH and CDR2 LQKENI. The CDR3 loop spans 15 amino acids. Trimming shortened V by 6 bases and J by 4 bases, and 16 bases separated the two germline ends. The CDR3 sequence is CASSPGQTENQPQHF. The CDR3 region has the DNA TGTGCCAGCTCTCCCGGACAGACGGAAAATCAGCCCCAGCATTTT.

The CDR3 is CAWGDRGPGEQFF. The DNA of the CDR3 is TGTGCCTGGGGGGACAGGGGGCCGGGTGAGCAGTTCTTC. This sequence joins TRBV30 and TRBJ2-1; 12 bases are shared with TRBD1. Trimming took 5 bases from V and 9 from J; bases not matched to a gene: 5. The CDR3 has 13 amino acids. CDR1 and CDR2 from the germline V gene are GTSNPN and SVGIG (reference sequence).

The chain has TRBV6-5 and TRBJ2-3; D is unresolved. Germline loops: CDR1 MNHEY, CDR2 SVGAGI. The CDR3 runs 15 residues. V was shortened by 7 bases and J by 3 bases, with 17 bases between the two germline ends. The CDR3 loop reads CASTRGVEGTDTQYF. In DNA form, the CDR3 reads TGTGCCAGCACCCGCGGAGTGGAAGGAACAGATACGCAGTATTTT.

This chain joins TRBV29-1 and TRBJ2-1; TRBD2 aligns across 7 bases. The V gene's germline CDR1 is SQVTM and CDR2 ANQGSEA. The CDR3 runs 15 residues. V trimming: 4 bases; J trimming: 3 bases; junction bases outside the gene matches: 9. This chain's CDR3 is CSVVATRDYYNEQFF. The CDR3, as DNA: TGCAGCGTTGTGGCGACGCGGGACTACTACAATGAGCAGTTCTTC.

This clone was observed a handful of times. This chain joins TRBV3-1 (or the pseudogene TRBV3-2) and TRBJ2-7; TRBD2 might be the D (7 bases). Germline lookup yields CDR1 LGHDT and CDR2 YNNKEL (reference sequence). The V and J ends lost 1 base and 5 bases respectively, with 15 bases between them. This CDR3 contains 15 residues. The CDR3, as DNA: TGTGCCAGCAGCCAAGGGGAGGGGGAGGTGCACGAGCAGTACTTC. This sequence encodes CASSQGEGEVHEQYF.

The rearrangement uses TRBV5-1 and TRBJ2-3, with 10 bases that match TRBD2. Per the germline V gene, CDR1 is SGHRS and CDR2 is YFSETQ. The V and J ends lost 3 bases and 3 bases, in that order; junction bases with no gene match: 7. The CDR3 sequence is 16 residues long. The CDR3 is CASSSEPSGGTDTQYF. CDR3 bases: TGCGCCAGCAGCTCCGAGCCTAGCGGGGGAACAGATACGCAGTATTTT.

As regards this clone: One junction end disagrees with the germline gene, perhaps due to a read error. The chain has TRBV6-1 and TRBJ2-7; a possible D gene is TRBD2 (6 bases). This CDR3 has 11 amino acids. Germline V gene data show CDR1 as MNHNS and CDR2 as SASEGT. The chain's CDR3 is CASREGDSQYF. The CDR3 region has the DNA TGTGCCAGCAGGGAAGGGGACTCGCAGTACTTC.

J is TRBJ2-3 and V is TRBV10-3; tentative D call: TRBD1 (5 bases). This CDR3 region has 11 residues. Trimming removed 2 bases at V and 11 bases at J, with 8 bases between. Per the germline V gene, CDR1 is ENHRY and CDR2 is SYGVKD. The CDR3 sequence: CAISETGQQYF. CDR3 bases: TGTGCCATCAGTGAGACAGGACAGCAGTATTTT.

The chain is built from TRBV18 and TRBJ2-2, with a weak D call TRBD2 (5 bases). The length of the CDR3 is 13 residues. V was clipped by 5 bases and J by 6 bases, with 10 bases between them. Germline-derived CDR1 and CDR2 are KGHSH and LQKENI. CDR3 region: CASSEWESGELFF. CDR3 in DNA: TGTGCCAGCTCAGAGTGGGAGTCCGGGGAGCTGTTTTTT.

CDR3 protein: CASNQKQGDYQPQHF. The DNA for the CDR3 is TGTGCCAGCAACCAGAAACAGGGGGATTATCAGCCCCAGCATTTT. The J gene is TRBJ1-5, the V gene TRBV6-5; 8 bases fit TRBD1. V gave up 7 bases and J gave up 5 bases; unmatched junction bases: 10. CDR1 is MNHEY, CDR2 SVGAGI, per germline. CDR3 length: 15 amino acids.

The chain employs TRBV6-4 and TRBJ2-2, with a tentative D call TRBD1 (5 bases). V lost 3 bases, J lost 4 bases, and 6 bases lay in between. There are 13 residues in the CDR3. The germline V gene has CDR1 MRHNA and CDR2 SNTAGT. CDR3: CASSEGATGELFF. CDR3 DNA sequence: TGTGCCAGCAGTGAAGGGGCCACCGGGGAGCTGTTTTTT.

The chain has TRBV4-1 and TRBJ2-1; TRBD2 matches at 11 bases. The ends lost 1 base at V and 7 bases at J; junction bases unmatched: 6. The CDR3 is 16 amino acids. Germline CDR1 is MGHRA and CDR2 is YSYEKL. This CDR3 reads CASSQGLAGPWNEQFF. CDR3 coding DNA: TGCGCCAGCAGCCAAGGACTAGCGGGACCTTGGAATGAGCAGTTCTTC.

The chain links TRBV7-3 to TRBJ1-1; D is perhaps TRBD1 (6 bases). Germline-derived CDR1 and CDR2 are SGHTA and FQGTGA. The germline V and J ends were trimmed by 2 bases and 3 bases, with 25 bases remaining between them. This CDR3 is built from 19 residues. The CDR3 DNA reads TGTGCCAGCAGCTTAGACCCCTTCCAGGGGCGGCGAACGGACACTGAAGCTTTCTTT. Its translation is CASSLDPFQGRRTDTEAFF.

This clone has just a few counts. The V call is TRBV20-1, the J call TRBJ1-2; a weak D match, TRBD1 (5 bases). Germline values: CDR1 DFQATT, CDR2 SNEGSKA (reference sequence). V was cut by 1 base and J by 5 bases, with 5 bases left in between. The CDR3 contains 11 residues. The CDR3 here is CSARAGYGYTF. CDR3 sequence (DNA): TGCAGTGCTAGAGCAGGGTATGGCTACACCTTC.

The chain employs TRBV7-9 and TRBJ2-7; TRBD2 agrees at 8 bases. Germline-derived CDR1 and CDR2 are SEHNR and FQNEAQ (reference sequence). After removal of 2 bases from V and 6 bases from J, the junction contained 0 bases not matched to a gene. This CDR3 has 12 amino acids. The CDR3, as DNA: TGTGCCAGCAGCTTAAGCGGGAGCGAGCAGTACTTC. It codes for CASSLSGSEQYF.

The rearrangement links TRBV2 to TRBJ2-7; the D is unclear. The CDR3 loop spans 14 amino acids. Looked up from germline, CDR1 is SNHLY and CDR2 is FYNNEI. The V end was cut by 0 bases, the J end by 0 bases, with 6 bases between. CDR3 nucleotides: TGTGCCAGCAGTGAAGCGAGAAGCTCCTACGAGCAGTACTTC. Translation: CASSEARSSYEQYF. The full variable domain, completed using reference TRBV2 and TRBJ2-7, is EPEVTQTPSHQVTQMGQEVILRCVPISNHLYFYWYRQILGQKVEFLVSFYNNEISEKSEIFDDQFSVERPDGSNFTLKIRSTKLEDSAMYFCASSEARSSYEQYFGPGTRLTVT.

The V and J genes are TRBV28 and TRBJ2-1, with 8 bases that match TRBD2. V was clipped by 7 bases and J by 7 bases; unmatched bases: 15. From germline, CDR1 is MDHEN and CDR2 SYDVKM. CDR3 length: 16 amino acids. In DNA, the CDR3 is TGTGCCAGCACCTCTGAAGGGACTAGGTTGGGGAATGAGCAGTTCTTC. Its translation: CASTSEGTRLGNEQFF.

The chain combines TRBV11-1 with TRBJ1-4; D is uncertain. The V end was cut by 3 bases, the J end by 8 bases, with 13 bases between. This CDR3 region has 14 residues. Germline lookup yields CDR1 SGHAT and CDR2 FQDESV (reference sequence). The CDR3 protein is CASSLQEGSEKLFF. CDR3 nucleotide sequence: TGTGCCAGCAGCTTGCAGGAGGGCAGCGAAAAACTGTTTTTT.

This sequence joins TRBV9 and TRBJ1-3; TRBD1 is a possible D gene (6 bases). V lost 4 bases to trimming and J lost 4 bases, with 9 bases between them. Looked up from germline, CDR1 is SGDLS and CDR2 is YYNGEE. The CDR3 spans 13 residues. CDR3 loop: CASSTDRGNTIYF. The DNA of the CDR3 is TGTGCCAGCAGCACGGACAGAGGAAACACCATATATTTT. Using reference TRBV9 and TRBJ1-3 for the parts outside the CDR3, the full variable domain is DSGVTQTPKHLITATGQRVTLRCSPRSGDLSVYWYQQSLDQGLQFLIQYYNGEERAKGNILERFSAQQFPDLHSELNLSSLELGDSALYFCASSTDRGNTIYFGEGSWLTVV.